In this sample, the clone carrying this T cell receptor (beta chain) turned up a few times. The target antigen is unknown. This specimen belongs to a study of T and B cells in COVID-19 patients. Looking at the study overall: Most recovered patients had mild to moderate COVID-19 treated as outpatients.

TRB was amplified from about 250-500 ng of blood genomic DNA. The V gene's germline CDR1 is DFQATT and CDR2 SNEGSKA (reference sequence). The V end lost 3 bases, the J end lost 5 bases, and 10 bases lay between the germline ends. This CDR3 has 12 amino acids. Findings of the study overall: Patients with COVID-19 reportedly showed strongly skewed T cell receptor beta variable and joining gene usage. Of 2,000 to 2,500 TCR clusters found only in the recovered cohort, approximately 34 had low generation probability.

TRB rearrangements were amplified by multiplex PCR with BIOMED2 TRB-A/B primers. TCRdb re-called the multiplex PCR reads with MiXCR, one entry per CDR3 protein. In the table there are 2,500 to 3,500 distinct CDR3 sequences, 20% to 30% of which are singletons. This sequence joins TRBV20-1 and TRBJ1-1; no definite D call. This receptor was taken from a human donor with active COVID-19. Source material: blood. This chain's CDR3 is CSASSAFTEAFF. DNA for the CDR3: TGCAGTGCTAGCTCGGCTTTTACTGAAGCTTTCTTT.